This entry describes one TCR beta chain. CDR1 and CDR2 (germline): SGHNT, YENEEA. V shed 5 bases and J 5 bases; nucleotides not matched to a gene: 10. This CDR3 is 15 amino acids long. The assay was immunoSEQ multiplex PCR, and TCRdb's table has in-frame clones only and misses some. The sample lists under 80,000 clones; about nine tenths were seen once. The data belong to a study of blood T cell repertoires in COVID-19. This TCR derives from a man in his fifties with active COVID-19. V gene TRBV11-3 combines with J gene TRBJ1-1; 8 bases are shared with TRBD1. The sequenced sample consisted of peripheral blood. The CDR3 here is CASSDPRQGRTEAFF. CDR3 DNA sequence: TGTGCCAGCAGCGACCCCCGACAGGGGCGAACTGAAGCTTTCTTT.